This TCR beta chain stems from a study of blood T cells in healthy people across ages. Peripheral blood was drawn, roughly 10 milliliters per donor. This CDR3 is built from 16 residues. Trimming stripped 4 bases from V and 4 bases from J, with 23 bases between. Germline CDR1 and CDR2: DFQATT and SNEGSKA (reference sequence). Using a J-beta primer mix together with a sample-barcoded 5' primer, a second PCR was run for about 7 to 12 cycles. TCRdb reanalysed the 5' RACE reads using MiXCR and keeps one entry per CDR3 protein. The sample has over 700,000 distinct CDR3 sequences, 20% to 30% seen once. The data were also submitted as part of a second study, on T cells of mothers and their children.

The TCR sequence derives from a boy younger than 18 in good health. J is TRBJ2-7 and V is TRBV20-1; D may match TRBD1 or TRBD2 (5 bases each). Input material: blood. The CDR3 protein is CSAKPRDPLTFYEQYF. In nucleotides, the CDR3 is TGCAGTGCTAAGCCCAGGGACCCTCTCACTTTTTACGAGCAGTACTTC.